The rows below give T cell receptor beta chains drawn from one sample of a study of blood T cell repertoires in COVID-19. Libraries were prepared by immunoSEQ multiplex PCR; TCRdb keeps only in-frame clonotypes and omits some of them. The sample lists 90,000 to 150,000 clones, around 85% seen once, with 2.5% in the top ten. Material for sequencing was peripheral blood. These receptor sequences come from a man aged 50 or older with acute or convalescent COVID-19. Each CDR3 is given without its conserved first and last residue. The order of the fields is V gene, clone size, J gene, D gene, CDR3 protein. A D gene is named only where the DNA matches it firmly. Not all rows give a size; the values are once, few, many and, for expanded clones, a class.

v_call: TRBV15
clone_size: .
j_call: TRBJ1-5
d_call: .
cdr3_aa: ATSSYRYSNQPQH

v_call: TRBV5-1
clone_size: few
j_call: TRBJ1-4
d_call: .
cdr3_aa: ASSWGGKGPNEKLF

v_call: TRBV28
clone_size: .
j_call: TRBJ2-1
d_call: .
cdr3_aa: ASSLALNNEQF

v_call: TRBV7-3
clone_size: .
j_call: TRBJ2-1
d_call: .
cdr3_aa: ASSLTSSSREQF

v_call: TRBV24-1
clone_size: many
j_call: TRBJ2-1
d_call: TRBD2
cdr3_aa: ATSDISGTAVDEQF

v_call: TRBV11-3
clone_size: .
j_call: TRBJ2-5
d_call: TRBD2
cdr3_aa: ASSLGGGALETQY

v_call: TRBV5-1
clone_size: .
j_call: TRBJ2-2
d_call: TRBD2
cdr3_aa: ASSLSGGATDTGELF

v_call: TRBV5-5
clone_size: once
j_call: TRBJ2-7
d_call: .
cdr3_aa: ASSLDGQSYEQY

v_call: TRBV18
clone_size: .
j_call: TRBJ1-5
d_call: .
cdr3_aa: ASSPEGRQPQH

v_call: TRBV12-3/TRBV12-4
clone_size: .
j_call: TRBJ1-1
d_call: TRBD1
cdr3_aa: ASSSTLTGAAF

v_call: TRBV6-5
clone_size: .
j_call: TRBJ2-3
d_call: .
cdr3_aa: ASKIGQSTDTQY

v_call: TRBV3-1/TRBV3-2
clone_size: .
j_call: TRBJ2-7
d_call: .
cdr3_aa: ASGSEQREQY

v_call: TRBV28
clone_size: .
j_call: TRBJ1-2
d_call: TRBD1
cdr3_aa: ARHRGIRYGYT

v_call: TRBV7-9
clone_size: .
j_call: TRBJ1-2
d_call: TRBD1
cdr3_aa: ASSPGQPGYT

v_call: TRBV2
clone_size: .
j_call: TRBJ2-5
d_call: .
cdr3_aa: ASRRWGLGIQETQY

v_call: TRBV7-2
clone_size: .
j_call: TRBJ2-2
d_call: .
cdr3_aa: ASSLDGKAGELF

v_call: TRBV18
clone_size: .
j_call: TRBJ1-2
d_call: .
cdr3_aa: ASSGADNYGYT

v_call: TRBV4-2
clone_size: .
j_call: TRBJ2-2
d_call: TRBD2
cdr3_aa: ASSQDLIAGGQGNTGELF

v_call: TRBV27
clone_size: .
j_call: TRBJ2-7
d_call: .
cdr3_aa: ASSLRLGTYEQY

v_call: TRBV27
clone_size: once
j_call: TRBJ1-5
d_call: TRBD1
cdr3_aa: ASSSRGDRAPDQPQH

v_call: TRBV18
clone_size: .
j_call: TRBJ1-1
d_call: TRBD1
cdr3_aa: ASSATGPTEAF

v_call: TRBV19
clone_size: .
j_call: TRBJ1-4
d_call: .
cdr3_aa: ASTNRVRSEKLF

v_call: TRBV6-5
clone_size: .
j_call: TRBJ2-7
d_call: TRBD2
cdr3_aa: ASRGAGGPYEQY

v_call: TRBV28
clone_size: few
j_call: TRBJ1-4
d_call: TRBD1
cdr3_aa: ASLKNRDRGFRNEKLF

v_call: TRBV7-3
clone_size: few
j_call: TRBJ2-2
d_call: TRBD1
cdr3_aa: ASSSRQGWSAGELF

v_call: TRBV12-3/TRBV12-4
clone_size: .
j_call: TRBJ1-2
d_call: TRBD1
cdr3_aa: ASTSTGLFGYT

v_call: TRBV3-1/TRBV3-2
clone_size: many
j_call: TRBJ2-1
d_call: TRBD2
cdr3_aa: ASSQTSGGAKYEQF

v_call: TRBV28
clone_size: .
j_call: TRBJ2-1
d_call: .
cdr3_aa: ASSFPGLDNEQF

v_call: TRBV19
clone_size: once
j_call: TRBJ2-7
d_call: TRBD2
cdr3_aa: ASATSGVSYEQY

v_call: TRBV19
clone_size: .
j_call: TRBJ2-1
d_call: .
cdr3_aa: ASSTPGRNEQF

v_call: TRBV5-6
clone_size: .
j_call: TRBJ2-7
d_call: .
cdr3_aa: ASSSLEDSYEQY

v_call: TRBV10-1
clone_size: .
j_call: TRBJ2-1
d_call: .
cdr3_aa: ASSDYRGNEQF

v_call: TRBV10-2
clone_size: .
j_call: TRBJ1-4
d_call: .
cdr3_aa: ASRGGMTNEKLF

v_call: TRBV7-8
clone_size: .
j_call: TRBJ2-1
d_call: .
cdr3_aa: ASSLHPPYASSYNEQF

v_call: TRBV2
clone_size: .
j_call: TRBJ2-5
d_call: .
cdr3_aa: ATGATGGQETQY